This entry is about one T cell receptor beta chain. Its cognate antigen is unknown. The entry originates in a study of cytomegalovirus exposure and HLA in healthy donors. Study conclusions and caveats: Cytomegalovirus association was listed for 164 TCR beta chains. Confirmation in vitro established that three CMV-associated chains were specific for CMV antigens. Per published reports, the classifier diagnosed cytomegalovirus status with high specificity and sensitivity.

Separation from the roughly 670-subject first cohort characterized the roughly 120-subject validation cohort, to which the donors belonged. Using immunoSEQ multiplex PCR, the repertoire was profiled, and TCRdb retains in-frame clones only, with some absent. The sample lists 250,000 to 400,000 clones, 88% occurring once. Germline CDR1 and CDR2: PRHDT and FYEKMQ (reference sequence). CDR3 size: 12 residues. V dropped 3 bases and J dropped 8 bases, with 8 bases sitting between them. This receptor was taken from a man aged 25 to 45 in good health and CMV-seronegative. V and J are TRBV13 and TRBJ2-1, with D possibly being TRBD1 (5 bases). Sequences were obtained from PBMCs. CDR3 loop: CASSFWGYEQFF. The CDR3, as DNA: TGTGCCAGCAGCTTCTGGGGCTATGAGCAGTTCTTC.